This TCR beta chain came from a study of shared clonotypes between healthy human individuals. Points from the study as a whole: Collection of samples was limited to blood; tissue repertoires likely differ. An expected dependence of interdonor clonotype sharing on sequencing depth was noted.

A word on this clone: Its antigen is not known.

The germline V gene has CDR1 MNHNS and CDR2 SASEGT. The germline V and J ends were trimmed by 5 bases and 3 bases, with 14 bases remaining between them. The CDR3 runs 15 residues. Each subset's genomic DNA was split evenly across several immunoSEQ plates. Some clones are missing from TCRdb's copy, which holds only in-frame ones; the method was immunoSEQ multiplex PCR. The data hold 660,000 or so clones, with approximately 96% observed a single time. CD8 cells classed as naive were CD45RO-negative and positively selected for CCR7, excluding terminally differentiated effector memory CD45RA+ cells. The sequenced sample was naive CD8+ T cells sorted from blood. This clonotype originated in a woman in her twenties or thirties in good health. The chain combines TRBV6-1 with TRBJ1-5; D uncertain. The CDR3 protein is CASSKGAADNQPQHF. The DNA for the CDR3 is TGTGCCAGCAGTAAAGGAGCGGCGGACAATCAGCCCCAGCATTTT.